Included here is one TCR beta chain sequence, with context. Its antigen remains unidentified. TCRdb's copy holds only in-frame clones and misses some; the assay was immunoSEQ multiplex PCR. Seen here are around 100,000 clones, over 90% observed once, and the top ten hold roughly 1.4%. These data originate in a study of siplizumab effects on memory and regulatory T cells. General study points: Suppressive capability of dividing Tregs from siplizumab cultures went unverified. Mapping to unstimulated subsets was achieved for only a minor fraction of alloreactive clones. Siplizumab significantly decreased alloreactive sequences from unstimulated CD4+ memory cells. Many proliferating CD4+ or CD8+ clones remained unclassified. Roughly 75-96% of them could not be assigned either a naive or a memory phenotype.

The source of this sequence is a human donor in good health. Sequenced sample: non-Treg CD4+ T cells sorted from blood.

CDR3 sequence: CASSLAVETQYF. The DNA of the CDR3 is TGCGCCAGCAGCTTGGCCGTGGAGACCCAGTACTTC. This chain connects TRBV5-1 to TRBJ2-5; D remains ambiguous. V dropped 0 bases and J dropped 5 bases, with 5 bases sitting between them. The CDR3 runs to 12 residues. Germline loops: CDR1 SGHRS, CDR2 YFSETQ.